These T cell receptor beta chains were read from a single sample in a study of blood T cell repertoires in COVID-19. The protocol was immunoSEQ multiplex PCR, while the TCRdb copy is restricted to in-frame clones and leaves out a portion. The table lists over 75,000 clones, roughly 86% of them singletons. The sequencing sample was made of peripheral blood. The receptors derive from a woman older than 75 with acute or convalescent COVID-19. The CDR3 runs from the conserved cysteine through the conserved F or W. The D gene is left open where the match is weak. Clone size, where shown, is once, few, many, or a class for clones that have expanded.

NA TRBJ1-1 TRBV2 NA CASRVLAGNTEAFF TGTGCCAGCAGGGTCCTTGCGGGAAACACTGAAGCTTTCTTT
TRBD1 TRBJ2-5 TRBV6-5 NA CASSPQTGTIETQYF TGTGCCAGCAGCCCCCAGACAGGGACGATAGAGACCCAGTACTTC
NA TRBJ1-2 TRBV5-1 NA CASSLATGQDGYTF TGCGCCAGCAGCTTGGCAACAGGGCAGGACGGCTACACCTTC
NA TRBJ1-1 TRBV9 NA CASSVPTGQGKAFF TGTGCCAGCAGCGTACCGACAGGTCAGGGAAAAGCTTTCTTT
NA TRBJ1-3 TRBV15 few CATSREGSSGNTIYF TGTGCCACCAGCAGAGAAGGGAGCTCTGGAAACACCATATATTTT
NA TRBJ1-2 TRBV27 NA CASRSGGDGYTF TGTGCCAGCAGGTCTGGGGGGGATGGCTACACCTTC
TRBD1 TRBJ1-6 TRBV6-5 NA CASSPGTGKYVSHF TGTGCCAGCAGCCCCGGGACAGGGAAATACGTTTCTCACTTT
TRBD2 TRBJ2-1 TRBV5-1 NA CASSLGGTSGYNEQFF TGCGCCAGCAGCTTGGGAGGGACTAGCGGGTACAATGAGCAGTTCTTC
NA TRBJ1-5 TRBV4-1 few CASSQRPRVPQHSNQPQHF TGCGCCAGCAGCCAAAGGCCCAGGGTTCCCCAGCATAGCAATCAGCCCCAGCATTTT
TRBD1 TRBJ1-1 TRBV19 NA CASNRGLRGTEAFF TGTGCCAGCAACAGGGGGCTGAGGGGCACTGAAGCTTTCTTT
TRBD1 TRBJ2-7 TRBV10-1 NA CASSEGTGTPYEQYF TGCGCCAGCAGTGAGGGGACAGGGACCCCCTACGAGCAGTACTTC
TRBD1 TRBJ1-5 TRBV6-5 NA CASSDRGGEPQHF TGTGCCAGCAGCGACAGGGGGGGGGAGCCCCAGCATTTT
TRBD2 TRBJ2-1 TRBV27 NA CASSLGAGEVF TGTGCCAGCAGTTTAGGGGCGGGAGAGGTCTTC
TRBD1 TRBJ1-6 TRBV6-5 NA CASSRDRGNSPLHF TGTGCCAGCAGCCGAGACAGGGGGAACTCACCCCTCCACTTT
TRBD1 TRBJ1-1 TRBV5-6 NA CASSLSGTGLLTGAFF TGTGCCAGCAGCTTATCCGGGACAGGGCTCCTGACGGGGGCTTTCTTT
TRBD1 TRBJ1-2 TRBV10-3 NA CAIFPGGSYGYTF TGTGCCATCTTTCCAGGGGGATCCTATGGCTACACCTTC
NA TRBJ2-5 TRBV5-6 NA CASSPRGEKTQYF TGTGCCAGCAGCCCCAGGGGGGAAAAGACCCAGTACTTC
NA TRBJ2-5 TRBV5-1 few CASSLGGARETQYF TGCGCCAGCAGCTTAGGGGGGGCAAGGGAGACCCAGTACTTC
NA TRBJ2-6 TRBV6-4 NA CASFSGTKSGANVLTF TGTGCCAGCTTCTCCGGGACAAAATCTGGGGCCAACGTCCTGACTTTC
NA TRBJ2-7 TRBV6-5 once CASRLEQFEQYF TGTGCCAGTCGACTAGAACAGTTCGAGCAGTACTTC
TRBD1 TRBJ2-1 TRBV27 NA CASKGGTGSMSSYNEQFF TGTGCCAGCAAGGGTGGGACAGGGAGTATGAGCTCCTACAATGAGCAGTTCTTC
TRBD1 TRBJ1-6 TRBV7-3 NA CASSSSTGAGSPLHF TGTGCCAGCAGCAGCTCAACAGGGGCAGGTTCACCCCTCCACTTT
TRBD2 TRBJ2-3 TRBV4-1 NA CASSQGTGGNTDTQYF TGCGCCAGCAGCCAAGGGACGGGGGGAAACACAGATACGCAGTATTTT
NA TRBJ1-2 TRBV6-4 few CASSEGGYGYTF TGTGCCAGCAGTGAGGGGGGCTATGGCTACACCTTC
TRBD2 TRBJ2-1 TRBV27 NA CASSVGSSGNYNEQFF TGTGCCAGCAGTGTGGGGTCTAGCGGAAACTACAATGAGCAGTTCTTC
NA TRBJ1-5 TRBV6-1 NA CASSEGMKGGREHF TGTGCCAGCAGTGAGGGAATGAAGGGAGGGAGGGAACATTTT